One and the same sample provided the 16 T cell receptor beta chains below, sequenced in a study of Ad26.COV2.S vaccination and SARS-CoV-2 variants. The repertoire was sequenced with immunoSEQ multiplex PCR; TCRdb's copy has only in-frame clones and lacks some. The data show hundreds of thousands of clones, 80% to 95% seen once. The treatment was: some 20 received Ad26.COV2.S at low or high dose, single or two shots; 5 received placebo; per-sample allocation not given. Day 63 following the first vaccine or placebo injection was when the samples were taken. The sample consisted of peripheral blood, taken in a trial of Ad26.COV2.S vaccine versus placebo. These receptors originate from a person between 18 and 59 years old who received the Ad26.COV2.S COVID-19 vaccine or a placebo.

CDR3 region: CASGTLGGELFF. The CDR3 bases are TGTGCCTCCGGGACTCTTGGCGGGGAGCTGTTTTTT. The chain combines TRBV10-3 with TRBJ2-2, with a possible D match to TRBD2 (6 bases). V was pared by 11 bases and J by 7 bases, with 14 bases between. In germline, CDR1 is ENHRY, CDR2 SYGVKD. The CDR3 extends over 12 amino acids.

Comment on this clone: Distinct nucleotide sequences in the sample also encode this CDR3. The genes are TRBV2 and TRBJ2-1; D ambiguous. The CDR3 runs 11 residues. V lost 3 bases, J lost 7 bases, and 4 bases lay in between. CDR1 is SNHLY and CDR2 is FYNNEI in the germline V gene. CDR3 nucleotide sequence: TGTGCCAGCAGTGAGAGTAATGAGCAGTTCTTC. Translated: CASSESNEQFF.

The CDR3 DNA reads TGTGCCAGCAGCTCACGGACTAGCGGAAGCCGGGAGACCCAGTACTTC. Translation gives CASSSRTSGSRETQYF. The chain carries TRBV11-2 and TRBJ2-5; 10 nucleotides align to TRBD2. The germline gives CDR1 SGHAT, CDR2 FQNNGV. V shed 4 bases and J 5 bases; nucleotides not matched to a gene: 10. CDR3 length: 16 amino acids. The complete variable domain, with remaining parts taken from reference TRBV11-2 and TRBJ2-5, reads EAGVAQSPRYKIIEKRQSVAFWCNPISGHATLYWYQQILGQGPKLLIQFQNNGVVDDSQLPKDRFSAERLKGVDSTLKIQPAKLEDSAVYLCASSSRTSGSRETQYFGPGTRLLVL.

V gene TRBV5-1 combines with J gene TRBJ2-1, with D possibly called TRBD1 or TRBD2 (5 bases each). In germline, CDR1 is SGHRS, CDR2 YFSETQ. With 6 bases removed from V and 1 base from J, the gap between germline ends came to 20 bases. The CDR3 has 17 residues. As DNA, the CDR3 is TGCGCCAGCAAGGGAGTACAGGCGGATAGATCCTACAATGAGCAGTTCTTC. Translation gives CASKGVQADRSYNEQFF.

Comments on this clone: Mismatch with germline at one junction end may stem from a read error. The chain carries TRBV12-3 or TRBV12-4 and TRBJ1-1; D uncertain. CDR3 length: 13 amino acids. The CDR3 nucleotides are TGTGCCAGCAGTGGTTCGGGAAACATTGAAGCTTTCTTT. Protein product: CASSGSGNIEAFF.

This chain joins TRBV18 and TRBJ2-5, with D possibly TRBD1 on 6 matching bases. The CDR3 sequence is 16 residues long. V dropped 3 bases and J dropped 4 bases, with 18 bases sitting between them. Germline CDR1 is KGHSH and CDR2 is LQKENI. CDR3 region: CASSPQTGTRRETQYF. DNA for the CDR3: TGTGCCAGCTCACCTCAAACTGGGACACGACGAGAGACCCAGTACTTC.

A note on this clone: The same CDR3 is also encoded by other DNA sequences in this sample. This chain links TRBV9 with TRBJ2-7; D not certain. Germline V gene lookup returns CDR1 SGDLS and CDR2 YYNGEE. V shed 0 bases and J shed 6 bases, with 7 bases lying between them. The CDR3 runs to 12 residues. The CDR3 sequence: CASSVDVGEQYF. CDR3 nucleotide sequence: TGTGCCAGCAGCGTAGACGTAGGCGAGCAGTACTTC.

The V call is TRBV4-3, the J call TRBJ2-1; maybe TRBD1 (5 bases). The CDR3 totals 14 residues. V gave up 1 base and J gave up 12 bases, with 16 bases separating them. Germline-derived CDR1 and CDR2 are LGHNA and YSLEER. CDR3 in DNA: TGCGCCAGCAGCCAAGGCAACCAGGGCGTTGGGCAGTTCTTC. It translates to CASSQGNQGVGQFF.

The rearrangement uses TRBV19 and TRBJ2-5; 9 nucleotides match TRBD1. Germline CDR1 is LNHDA and CDR2 is SQIVND (reference sequence). This CDR3 is built from 16 residues. The ends lost 5 bases at V and 5 bases at J; junction bases unmatched: 12. In DNA, the CDR3 is TGTGCCAGTAGTCCAAGGACAGGGGCGGCGAGGGAGACCCAGTACTTC. Amino acid sequence: CASSPRTGAARETQYF.

The chain uses TRBV7-2 and TRBJ2-1; 7 nucleotides align to TRBD2. CDR1 and CDR2 from the germline V gene are SGHTA and FQGNSA. There are 14 residues in the CDR3. After removal of 2 bases from V and 8 bases from J, the junction contained 6 bases not matched to a gene. The chain's CDR3 is CASSLIRREHEQFF. CDR3 nucleotides: TGTGCCAGCAGCTTAATCCGGCGGGAGCATGAGCAGTTCTTC.

This chain connects TRBV5-1 to TRBJ2-7; D is possibly TRBD1 (5 bases). Germline V gene lookup returns CDR1 SGHRS and CDR2 YFSETQ. V lost 0 bases to trimming and J lost 3 bases, with 10 bases between them. This CDR3 is 14 amino acids long. The CDR3 DNA reads as TGCGCCAGCAGCTTGGGCAGGGTAAGCTACGAGCAGTACTTC. It translates to CASSLGRVSYEQYF.

This chain's CDR3 is CASSPLGTSGNNEQFF. CDR3 DNA sequence: TGTGCCAGCTCACCACTAGGGACTAGCGGAAACAATGAGCAGTTCTTC. The rearrangement uses TRBV18 and TRBJ2-1; 11 nucleotides agree with TRBD2. CDR1 and CDR2 from the germline V gene are KGHSH and LQKENI. Trimming took 1 base from V and 5 from J; bases not matched to a gene: 4. This CDR3 comprises 16 residues.

The chain combines TRBV28 with TRBJ1-6; 7 nucleotides match TRBD1. The V gene's germline CDR1 is MDHEN and CDR2 SYDVKM. The CDR3 covers 14 residues. V shed 6 bases and J 10 bases; nucleotides not matched to a gene: 9. CDR3 DNA sequence: TGTGCCAGCAGCCACTACAGGGGCGGCTCACCCCTCCACTTT. This sequence encodes CASSHYRGGSPLHF.

The chain joins TRBV30 to TRBJ2-2, with unresolved D. Germline V gene sequence: CDR1 GTSNPN, CDR2 SVGIG (reference sequence). Trimming took off 8 bases at V and 7 bases at J, with 11 bases between the two ends. The CDR3 runs 11 residues. DNA for the CDR3: TGTGCCATGGCCCTGGGCGGGGAGCTGTTTTTT. Translation: CAMALGGELFF.

This clone occurred a few times. V gene TRBV9 combines with J gene TRBJ1-1; TRBD1 might be the D (5 bases). The CDR3 is 14 residues long. The germline CDR1 and CDR2 sequences are SGDLS and YYNGEE. V shed 3 bases and J shed 4 bases, with 13 bases lying between them. This CDR3 reads CASSALGGVTEAFF. For the CDR3, the DNA is TGTGCCAGCAGCGCGCTCGGGGGGGTCACTGAAGCTTTCTTT.

The chain uses TRBV10-3 and TRBJ2-7; D is unresolved. This CDR3 spans 11 amino acids. Trimming removed 3 bases at V and 6 bases at J, with 6 bases between. Germline CDR1 reads ENHRY; CDR2 reads SYGVKD. CDR3 sequence: CAISDTVEQYF. CDR3 DNA sequence: TGTGCCATCAGTGACACTGTCGAGCAGTACTTC.